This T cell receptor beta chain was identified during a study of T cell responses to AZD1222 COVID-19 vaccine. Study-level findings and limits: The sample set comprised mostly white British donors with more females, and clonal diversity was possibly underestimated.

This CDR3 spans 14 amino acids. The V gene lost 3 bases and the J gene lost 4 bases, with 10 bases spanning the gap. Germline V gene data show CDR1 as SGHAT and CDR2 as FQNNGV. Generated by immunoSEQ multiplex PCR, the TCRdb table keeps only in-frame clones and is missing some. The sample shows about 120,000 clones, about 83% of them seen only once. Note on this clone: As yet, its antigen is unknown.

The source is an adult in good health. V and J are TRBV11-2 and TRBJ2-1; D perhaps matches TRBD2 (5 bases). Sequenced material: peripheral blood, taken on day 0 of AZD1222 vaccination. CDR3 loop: CASSLQTIYNEQFF. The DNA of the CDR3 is TGTGCCAGCAGCTTGCAGACTATTTACAATGAGCAGTTCTTC. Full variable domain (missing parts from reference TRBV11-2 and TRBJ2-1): EAGVAQSPRYKIIEKRQSVAFWCNPISGHATLYWYQQILGQGPKLLIQFQNNGVVDDSQLPKDRFSAERLKGVDSTLKIQPAKLEDSAVYLCASSLQTIYNEQFFGPGTRLTVL.